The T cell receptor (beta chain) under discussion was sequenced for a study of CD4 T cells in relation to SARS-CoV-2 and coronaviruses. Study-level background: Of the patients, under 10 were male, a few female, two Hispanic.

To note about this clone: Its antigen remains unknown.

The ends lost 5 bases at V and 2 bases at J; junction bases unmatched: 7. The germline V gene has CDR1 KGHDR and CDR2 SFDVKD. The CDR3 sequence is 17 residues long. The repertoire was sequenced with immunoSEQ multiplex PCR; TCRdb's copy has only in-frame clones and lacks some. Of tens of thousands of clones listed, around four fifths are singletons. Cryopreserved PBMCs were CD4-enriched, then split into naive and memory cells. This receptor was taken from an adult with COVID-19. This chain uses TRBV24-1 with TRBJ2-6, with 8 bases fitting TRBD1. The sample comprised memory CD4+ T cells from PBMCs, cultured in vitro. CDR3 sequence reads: CATSAGGRGPGANVLTF. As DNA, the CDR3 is TGTGCCACCAGTGCCGGGGGCAGGGGGCCTGGGGCCAACGTCCTGACTTTC.